The present entry profiles one TCR beta chain with its context. Germline loops: CDR1 LGHNA, CDR2 YSLEER. Trimming stripped 5 bases from V and 1 base from J, with 15 bases between. This CDR3 is built from 15 residues. These data belong to a study of PD-L1 blockade in urothelial cancer. The data were produced by immunoSEQ multiplex PCR, yet TCRdb's version contains in-frame clones alone and is incomplete. Of 50,000 or so clones in the sample, approximately 87% were seen once. The V call is TRBV4-3, the J call TRBJ2-7; perhaps TRBD2 as D (7 bases). This TCR was recovered from a man aged 40-55 years with urothelial cancer. Here the sequenced sample was PBMCs, taken around atezolizumab (anti-PD-L1) treatment. The DNA of the CDR3 is TGCGCCAGCAGCGCGGACAGCGGGGATTCCTACGAGCAGTACTTC. Amino acids: CASSADSGDSYEQYF.